A single sample is the source of the 30 T cell receptor beta chains below, sequenced in a study of T cell repertoires in cytomegalovirus infection. TCRdb passed the reads through MiXCR, listing each CDR3 protein once. The sample includes about 51,000 distinct CDR3 sequences, around 20% of them seen just once. Their specific antigens are unknown. The sequences come from CD8+ T cells from cultured PBMCs, collected from culture after CMV antigen stimulation. The source is a human donor in good health (CMV status not recorded). Some clones in this sample may be carry-over from other donors' samples.

In this sample, this clonotype turned up a few times. This sequence joins TRBV9 and TRBJ2-5; 9 bases line up with TRBD2. Germline V CDR1 and CDR2: SGDLS, YYNGEE. V lost 0 bases to trimming and J lost 5 bases; unmatched junction nucleotides: 8. The CDR3 has 16 residues. This CDR3 is CASSVGNSGSGETQYF. CDR3 DNA sequence: TGTGCCAGCAGCGTAGGCAATAGCGGGAGCGGGGAGACCCAGTACTTC.

This clonotype was counted only a few times. V is TRBV7-6 and J is TRBJ2-1, with 8 positions matching TRBD2. Germline V gene lookup returns CDR1 SGHVS and CDR2 FNYEAQ. With V trimmed by 0 bases and J by 0 bases, 7 bases remained unmatched. The CDR3 sequence is 18 residues long. The CDR3 region has the DNA TGTGCCAGCAGCTTAGCTAGCGGGGTTACTAGCTCCTACAATGAGCAGTTCTTC. It specifies CASSLASGVTSSYNEQFF.

A few counts support this clonotype. The V and J genes are TRBV12-3 or TRBV12-4 and TRBJ1-5, with a tentative D call TRBD1 (6 bases). This CDR3 is 16 amino acids long. V lost 6 bases to trimming and J lost 6 bases, with 21 bases between them. Here the CDR3 reads CASRKQGVGVCQPQHF. The CDR3 nucleotides are TGTGCCAGCAGGAAACAGGGAGTCGGGGTCTGTCAGCCCCAGCATTTT.

This clonotype showed up just a few times. V and J are TRBV19 and TRBJ2-7; perhaps TRBD1 as D (6 bases). This CDR3 comprises 12 residues. The V gene's germline CDR1 is LNHDA and CDR2 SQIVND (reference sequence). V was pared by 8 bases and J by 9 bases, with 17 bases between. The CDR3 loop is CASRTGNSVQYF. Written as DNA, the CDR3 is TGTGCCAGTCGAACAGGGAATTCTGTGCAGTACTTC.

The chain recombines TRBV11-2 with TRBJ2-6; D is unclear. Deletions cut 6 bases from V and 2 bases from J, with 8 bases between. This CDR3 region has 14 residues. Per germline, CDR1 SGHAT and CDR2 FQNNGV. In DNA, the CDR3 is TGTGCCAGCAGACTCGACCCTGGGGCCAACGTCCTGACTTTC. This encodes CASRLDPGANVLTF.

This clonotype was observed a handful of times. The chain couples TRBV7-7 to TRBJ2-7; D gene unclear. The CDR3 totals 13 residues. V was cut by 8 bases and J by 1 base, with 12 bases left in between. Germline CDR1 is SSHAT and CDR2 is FNYEAQ (reference sequence). The CDR3, as DNA: TGTGCCAGCCCCCAGCCACTTTCCTACGAGCAGTACTTC. Translated, it gives CASPQPLSYEQYF.

The chain couples TRBV18 to TRBJ1-3; TRBD1 agrees at 7 bases. The V and J ends lost 2 bases and 2 bases, in that order; junction bases with no gene match: 3. CDR3 size: 15 residues. Germline lookup yields CDR1 KGHSH and CDR2 LQKENI. The CDR3 region has the DNA TGTGCCAGCTCACCAGACAGGGAACCTGGAAACACCATATATTTT. This gives the protein CASSPDREPGNTIYF.

In this sample, this clonotype turned up a few times. The chain recombines TRBV27 with TRBJ1-2; possibly TRBD1 for D (6 bases). Looked up from germline, CDR1 is MNHEY and CDR2 is SMNVEV (reference sequence). Trimming removed 5 bases from V and 8 bases from J, with 21 bases in between. The CDR3 extends over 15 amino acids. The CDR3, as DNA: TGTGCCAGCAGTCCCCAAGGCAGGGGACTGGGGGGCTACACCTTC. Protein: CASSPQGRGLGGYTF.

The sample holds a few counts of this clonotype. The J gene is TRBJ1-4, the V gene TRBV28; 9 positions match TRBD1. V lost 3 bases to trimming and J lost 6 bases; unmatched junction nucleotides: 8. This CDR3 is built from 16 residues. From germline, CDR1 is MDHEN and CDR2 SYDVKM. CDR3 sequence reads: CASSLGGTGRDEKLFF. Here the CDR3 DNA reads TGTGCCAGCAGTTTGGGAGGGACAGGGAGGGATGAAAAACTGTTTTTT.

This clonotype was seen a few times. The chain recombines TRBV7-2 with TRBJ2-5; 8 bases match TRBD2. The V gene end was trimmed by 1 base and the J gene end by 7 bases; junction bases not matched to a gene: 11. CDR3 length: 16 amino acids. Germline V gene data show CDR1 as SGHTA and CDR2 as FQGNSA. DNA for the CDR3: TGTGCCAGCAGCTTAGAGCTTAGCGGGAAACCGGGGACCCAGTACTTC. It is translated as CASSLELSGKPGTQYF.

V is TRBV9 and J is TRBJ2-2, with D uncertain. The germline CDR1 and CDR2 sequences are SGDLS and YYNGEE. V lost 5 bases, J lost 1 base, and 12 bases lay in between. This CDR3 contains 15 residues. Here the CDR3 reads CASSRTDENTGELFF. CDR3 DNA: TGTGCCAGCAGTCGAACCGACGAGAACACCGGGGAGCTGTTTTTT.

The chain employs TRBV20-1 and TRBJ1-2; tentatively, D is TRBD1 (5 bases). The CDR3 is made up of 13 amino acids. Germline V lookup: CDR1 DFQATT, CDR2 SNEGSKA (reference sequence). V lost 0 bases and J 3 bases, leaving 8 bases between the germline ends. The CDR3 region is CSARDLRDYGYTF. CDR3 nucleotides: TGCAGTGCTAGAGATCTCAGGGACTATGGCTACACCTTC.

V and J are TRBV7-9 and TRBJ2-1; D is ambiguous. The V end was cut by 2 bases, the J end by 4 bases, with 6 bases between. CDR1 and CDR2 (germline): SEHNR, FQNEAQ (reference sequence). This CDR3 is built from 13 residues. CDR3 nucleotides: TGTGCCAGCAGCTTATATCTATACAATGAGCAGTTCTTC. Residues: CASSLYLYNEQFF.

This clonotype has a handful of counts. This sequence joins TRBV4-3 and TRBJ2-1, with 9 bases identical to TRBD1. Germline V gives CDR1 LGHNA, CDR2 YSLEER. J was trimmed by 10 bases and V by 0 bases; bases with no gene match: 13. The CDR3 sequence is 17 residues long. The CDR3 here is CASSQEFPGQGFGEQFF. CDR3 nucleotide sequence: TGCGCCAGCAGCCAAGAGTTTCCGGGACAGGGTTTTGGGGAGCAGTTCTTC.

The chain is built from TRBV7-3 and TRBJ2-1; tentatively, D is TRBD1 or TRBD2 (5 bases each). Trimming removed 3 bases from V and 12 bases from J, with 15 bases in between. The germline CDR1 and CDR2 sequences are SGHTA and FQGTGA. The CDR3 spans 13 residues. CDR3 DNA sequence: TGTGCCAGCAGCTTGAGCGGAGCCAGGGTGCAGTTCTTC. Translation: CASSLSGARVQFF.

This clonotype was seen only once. The gene calls are TRBV7-6 and TRBJ2-1, with D perhaps assigned TRBD1 or TRBD2 (7 bases each). The CDR3 spans 16 residues. CDR1 is SGHVS, CDR2 FNYEAQ, per germline. The V end lost 3 bases, the J end lost 2 bases, and 14 bases lay between the germline ends. CDR3 residues: CASSFRGGQPYNEQFF. The CDR3 nucleotides read TGTGCCAGCAGCTTCCGCGGGGGACAGCCCTACAATGAGCAGTTCTTC.

The chain couples TRBV7-8 to TRBJ1-5, with TRBD1 as a possible D gene (6 bases). This CDR3 contains 17 residues. Trimming stripped 2 bases from V and 6 bases from J, with 20 bases between. Germline assignment: CDR1 SGHVS and CDR2 FQNEAQ. CDR3 region: CASSLSIGGGTSQPQHF. CDR3 in DNA: TGTGCCAGCAGCTTATCGATAGGGGGGGGAACCAGTCAGCCCCAGCATTTT.

This clonotype was found a few times. The rearrangement joins TRBV6-5 to TRBJ2-2; D may be TRBD2 (5 bases). The CDR3 consists of 16 residues. V was shortened by 2 bases and J by 3 bases, with 13 bases between the two germline ends. Germline V CDR1 and CDR2: MNHEY, SVGAGI. CDR3 DNA: TGTGCCAGCAGTTACAGTCGGACTTCCTACACCGGGGAGCTGTTTTTT. This gives the protein CASSYSRTSYTGELFF.

Comments on this clonotype: The CDR3 does not close with the conserved phenylalanine or tryptophan, likely indicating a read error. V and J are TRBV4-1 and TRBJ1-2; D gene uncertain. Germline-derived CDR1 and CDR2 are MGHRA and YSYEKL. This CDR3 has 16 residues. Between the trimmed V and J ends, which lost 4 bases and 4 bases, there was a span of 19 bases. The CDR3 region is CASSLNAASEGYGYTL. CDR3 DNA: TGCGCCAGCAGCCTCAACGCGGCGTCTGAGGGCTATGGCTACACCTTA.

The table lists this clonotype with a few counts. This chain connects TRBV19 to TRBJ2-2; D may correspond to TRBD1 or TRBD2 (6 bases each). The CDR3 is 15 amino acids. The V end lost 3 bases, the J end lost 4 bases, and 12 bases lay between the germline ends. Germline V CDR1 and CDR2: LNHDA, SQIVND (reference sequence). CDR3 loop: CASSINREVTGELFF. The CDR3 DNA is TGTGCCAGTAGTATTAACAGGGAGGTCACCGGGGAGCTGTTTTTT.

V and J are TRBV7-9 and TRBJ2-7; D might be TRBD2 (6 bases). The CDR3 consists of 13 residues. V was cut by 7 bases and J by 5 bases, with 15 bases left in between. Germline V gives CDR1 SEHNR, CDR2 FQNEAQ (reference sequence). The CDR3 coding sequence is TGTGCCAGCACCCACGGAGGGGCCCACGAGCAGTACTTC. This encodes CASTHGGAHEQYF.

There are a few counts of this clonotype. The chain employs TRBV7-3 and TRBJ2-1, with D perhaps assigned TRBD1 or TRBD2 (5 bases each). V shed 1 base and J shed 5 bases, with 15 bases lying between them. Germline V CDR1 and CDR2: SGHTA, FQGTGA. The CDR3 is made up of 16 amino acids. Written as DNA, the CDR3 is TGTGCCAGCAGCTTAAGATCGGGACGCCTCCACAATGAGCAGTTCTTC. Protein product: CASSLRSGRLHNEQFF.

The chain has TRBV7-8 and TRBJ2-1; D possibly corresponds to TRBD1 (6 bases). V was shortened by 2 bases and J by 9 bases, with 20 bases between the two germline ends. The CDR3 is 16 amino acids. Looked up from germline, CDR1 is SGHVS and CDR2 is FQNEAQ. As DNA, the CDR3 is TGTGCCAGCAGCTTAATGCGTGAAAACAGGGTTCGTGAGCAGTTCTTC. Translated, it gives CASSLMRENRVREQFF.

The chain combines TRBV7-2 with TRBJ2-5; D remains unclear. This CDR3 is 13 amino acids long. V was pared by 3 bases and J by 5 bases, with 10 bases between. Germline assignment: CDR1 SGHTA and CDR2 FQGNSA. CDR3 sequence (DNA): TGTGCCAGCAGCTTTGAGGTTTGGGAGACCCAGTACTTC. Translation gives CASSFEVWETQYF.

The gene calls are TRBV14 and TRBJ1-1; possible D gene TRBD1, 6 bases. This CDR3 spans 17 amino acids. Germline V CDR1 and CDR2: SGHDN, FVKESK. Trimming took 1 base from V and 5 from J, leaving 20 bases between them. Written as DNA, the CDR3 is TGTGCCAGCAGCCAAGTTCGGGACAAAGGTTGGCGGACTGAAGCTTTCTTT. Amino acids: CASSQVRDKGWRTEAFF.

The chain couples TRBV11-2 to TRBJ2-2, with 12 bases identical to TRBD2. After removal of 1 base from V and 4 bases from J, the junction contained 7 bases not matched to a gene. This CDR3 comprises 18 residues. The germline CDR1 and CDR2 sequences are SGHAT and FQNNGV. The CDR3 sequence: CASSLVASGGVVTGELFF. CDR3 nucleotide sequence: TGTGCCAGCAGCTTAGTCGCTAGCGGGGGGGTAGTCACCGGGGAGCTGTTTTTT.

This clonotype was observed a handful of times. The chain combines TRBV27 with TRBJ2-5, with 7 bases fitting TRBD2. CDR1 is MNHEY, CDR2 SMNVEV, per germline (reference sequence). V lost 5 bases, J lost 5 bases, and 14 bases stayed unmatched. The CDR3 covers 16 residues. The CDR3 sequence: CASSPQDGLVGETQYF. The CDR3 nucleotides are TGTGCCAGCAGTCCGCAAGATGGACTAGTAGGGGAGACCCAGTACTTC.

The V gene is TRBV11-2, the J gene TRBJ2-7; a possible D gene is TRBD2 (5 bases). The germline V gene encodes CDR1 SGHAT and CDR2 FQNNGV. With 4 bases removed from V and 5 bases from J, the gap between germline ends came to 15 bases. The CDR3 contains 14 residues. The CDR3 is CASSSRRAIHEQYF. The CDR3, as DNA: TGTGCCAGCAGCTCCCGGCGGGCTATCCACGAGCAGTACTTC.

This clonotype was counted a few times. V and J are TRBV28 and TRBJ2-3, with D hard to call. This CDR3 has 14 residues. Per germline, CDR1 MDHEN and CDR2 SYDVKM. With 3 bases removed from V and 5 bases from J, the gap between germline ends came to 12 bases. CDR3 amino acids: CASSFERWEDTQYF. Written as DNA, the CDR3 is TGTGCCAGCAGTTTCGAGCGATGGGAAGATACGCAGTATTTT.

This clonotype was detected many times. This chain uses TRBV6-2 or TRBV6-3 with TRBJ2-1; D remains ambiguous. This CDR3 has 13 amino acids. CDR1 MNHEY and CDR2 SVGEGT come from the germline V gene. The germline V and J ends were trimmed by 2 bases and 4 bases, with 6 bases remaining between them. The CDR3 bases are TGTGCCAGCAGTTACGCCAGTTACAATGAGCAGTTCTTC. Residues: CASSYASYNEQFF.